The subject of this entry is one TCR beta chain. There is no known antigen for this receptor. Base qualities were left out, and no much larger clone turns up one base away. The data were obtained in a study of blood T cell repertoires in COVID-19 (dated by TCRdb to the early 2020s). For context, the study as a whole: The collaborator samples originated in the United States, Italy and Spain and spanned the acute and convalescent phases of COVID-19. The dataset comprised deeply sampled blood TCRbeta repertoires from subjects exposed to, actively infected with, or recovered from COVID-19. The samples were drawn from two sources: the first 160 participants of the ongoing ImmuneRACE study, and about 1,300 subjects contributed by 6 global collaborators. Where HLA class I and class II types were available, the types were taken from metadata supplied by the sample provider, not from assay-based typing. Nearly every sample came with metadata listing a de-identified subject ID, COVID-19 status, age in years and sex. The repertoires were released in a freely available public database intended as a resource for research on the immune response to SARS-CoV-2. The prospective study material was composed of cDNA or gDNA derived from T cells, B-cell-depleted T cells, or PBMCs. Broad study findings and their caveats: Clinical and demographic metadata were provided uncurated, with the amount varying by source and participant.

The CDR3 goes from the cysteine to the phenylalanine over 17 residues. CDR3 DNA only is kept here, 51 bases in frame from base 1. Trimming leaves V shorter by 3 bases and J shorter by 0 bases, with the junction holding 5 bases beyond the gene matches. CDR1 and CDR2 are read off the germline V gene as SGDLS and YYNGEE. TCRbeta CDR3 regions were amplified from genomic DNA using the immunoSEQ Assay, a bias-controlled multiplex PCR. For the original study's pipeline: Nucleated cell counts per sample were estimated from amplification of reference gene primers within the assay. To quantify the absolute abundance of each unique TCRbeta CDR3 rearrangement, sequence reads were collapsed and filtered. Productive Simpson clonality was computed per sample as the square root of Simpson's diversity index over productive rearrangements. What TCRdb holds here is the immuneACCESS table cut down to in-frame rearrangements. Part of the clones is not present; checked against another copy, under half of the missing clones reflect an unresolved V gene, and the others are unexplained. The V and J calls and clone size come from that table; D and trimming were worked out from the DNA. For this sample there are more than 200,000 clones; about 83% appear just once. The top ten hold 2% to 3% of the sample.

Collaborating institutions collected whole blood in K2EDTA tubes following their own protocols. For TCRbeta analysis, collaborators shipped samples as frozen whole blood, isolated PBMCs, or DNA extracted from either of those sample types. Sequenced sample: peripheral blood. The sequence links TRBV9 to TRBJ2-6; 8 bases in the middle match TRBD1. The source of this sequence is a woman between 40 and 50 years old with active or convalescent COVID-19. The CDR3 amino acid sequence is: CASSGTGFLSGANVLTF. The nucleotide sequence reads as follows: TGTGCCAGCAGCGGGACAGGGTTCCTCTCTGGGGCCAACGTCCTGACTTTC.